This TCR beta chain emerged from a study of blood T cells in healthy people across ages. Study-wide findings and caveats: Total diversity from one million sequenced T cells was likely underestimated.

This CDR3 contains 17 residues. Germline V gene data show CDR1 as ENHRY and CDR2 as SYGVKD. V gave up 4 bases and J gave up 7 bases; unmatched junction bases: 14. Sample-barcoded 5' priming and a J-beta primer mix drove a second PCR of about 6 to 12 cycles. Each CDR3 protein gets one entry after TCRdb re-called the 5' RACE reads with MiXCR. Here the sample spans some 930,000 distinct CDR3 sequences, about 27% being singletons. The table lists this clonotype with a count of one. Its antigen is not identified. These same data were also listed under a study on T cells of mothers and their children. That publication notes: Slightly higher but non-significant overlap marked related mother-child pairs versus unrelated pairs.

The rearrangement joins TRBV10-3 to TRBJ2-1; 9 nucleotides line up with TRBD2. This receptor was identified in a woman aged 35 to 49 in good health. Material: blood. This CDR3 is CAISGRSGAGGSNEQFF. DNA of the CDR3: TGTGCCATCAGTGGACGCTCCGGAGCGGGGGGTAGTAATGAGCAGTTCTTC.